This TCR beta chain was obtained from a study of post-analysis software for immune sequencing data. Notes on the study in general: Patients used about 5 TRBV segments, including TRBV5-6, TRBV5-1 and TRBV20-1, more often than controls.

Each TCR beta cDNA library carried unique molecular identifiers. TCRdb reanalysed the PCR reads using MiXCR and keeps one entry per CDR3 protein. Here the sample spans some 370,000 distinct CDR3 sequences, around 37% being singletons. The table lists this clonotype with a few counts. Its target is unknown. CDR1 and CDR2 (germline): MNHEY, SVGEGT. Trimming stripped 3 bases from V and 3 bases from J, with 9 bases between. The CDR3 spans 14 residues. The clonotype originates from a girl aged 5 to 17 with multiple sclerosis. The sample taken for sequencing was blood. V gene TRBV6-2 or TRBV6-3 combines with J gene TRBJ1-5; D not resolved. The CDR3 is CASSYVSYNQPQHF. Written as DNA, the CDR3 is TGTGCCAGCAGTTATGTATCATACAATCAGCCCCAGCATTTT.